This TCR beta chain was documented in a study of tumor-infiltrating lymphocytes in primary liver carcinoma. Study at large: Regardless of tissue type, samples showed similar yields of roughly 3.65 to 8 million productive TCRbeta reads. Study-wide results and limits: For tumor-adjacent and tumor-blood pairs, overlap was less than that seen for tumor region pairs.

Alongside blood RNA obtained from unsorted whole blood, germline DNA was also extracted. Patients were chronically HBV-infected and treatment-naive. TCR beta cDNA was made from approximately 500 ng total RNA with a constant-region primer. Construction of TCR beta libraries relied on three successive nested multiplex PCR rounds employing slightly modified ARM-PCR. A C-beta reverse primer was combined with TRBV1-TRBV30 forward primers in the first two PCR rounds, and each round had 9 to 10 cycles. TCRdb independently ran MiXCR on the multiplex PCR reads; one entry per CDR3 protein. The sample includes about 180,000 distinct CDR3 sequences, approximately 60% of them seen just once. This clonotype came up a few times. Its specificity is not known. The CDR3 is 16 amino acids. Germline values: CDR1 MGHRA, CDR2 YSYEKL. Unmatched junction bases numbered 9, after V lost 4 bases and J lost 3 bases.

The origin of this receptor is a man aged 40-55 years with primary liver carcinoma and hepatitis B virus infection. Sequencing input: peripheral blood. The genes are TRBV4-1 and TRBJ2-5; TRBD2 agrees at 9 bases. The CDR3 bases are TGCGCCAGCAGCCCTGGACTAGCGCCATTAAAAGAGACCCAGTACTTC. Protein product: CASSPGLAPLKETQYF.